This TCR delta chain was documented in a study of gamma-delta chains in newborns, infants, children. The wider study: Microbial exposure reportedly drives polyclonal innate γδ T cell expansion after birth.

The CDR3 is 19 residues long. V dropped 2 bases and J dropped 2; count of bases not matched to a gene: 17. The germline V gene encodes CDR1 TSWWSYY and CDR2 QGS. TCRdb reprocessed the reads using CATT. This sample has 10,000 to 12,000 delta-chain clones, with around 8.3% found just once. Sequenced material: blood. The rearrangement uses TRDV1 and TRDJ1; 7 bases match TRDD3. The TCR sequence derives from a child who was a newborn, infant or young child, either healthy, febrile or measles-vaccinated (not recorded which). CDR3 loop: CALGEEYTSWGERTDKLIF. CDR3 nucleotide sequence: TGTGCTCTTGGGGAAGAGTATACGAGCTGGGGGGAGCGTACCGATAAACTCATCTTT.